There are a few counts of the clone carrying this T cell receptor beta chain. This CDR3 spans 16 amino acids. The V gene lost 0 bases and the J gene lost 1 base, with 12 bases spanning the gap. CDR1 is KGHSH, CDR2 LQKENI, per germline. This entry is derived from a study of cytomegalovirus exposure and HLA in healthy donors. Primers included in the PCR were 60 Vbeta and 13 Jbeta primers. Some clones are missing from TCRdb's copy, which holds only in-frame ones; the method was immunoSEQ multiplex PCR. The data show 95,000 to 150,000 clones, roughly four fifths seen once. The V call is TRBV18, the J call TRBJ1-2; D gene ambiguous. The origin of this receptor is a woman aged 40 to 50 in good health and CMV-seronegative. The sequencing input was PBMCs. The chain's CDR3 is CASSPPLGRNNYGYTF. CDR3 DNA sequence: TGTGCCAGCTCACCACCGCTCGGGAGGAATAACTATGGCTACACCTTC. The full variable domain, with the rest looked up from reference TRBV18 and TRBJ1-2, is NAGVMQNPRHLVRRRGQEARLRCSPMKGHSHVYWYRQLPEEGLKFMVYLQKENIIDESGMPKERFSAEFPKEGPSILRIQQVVRGDSAAYFCASSPPLGRNNYGYTFGSGTRLTVV.